Presented here are 27 T cell receptor beta chains from one specimen sequenced in a study of cytomegalovirus exposure and HLA in healthy donors. The PCR ran on 60 Vbeta and 13 Jbeta primers. Sequencing used immunoSEQ multiplex PCR; TCRdb keeps in-frame clones, though not all of them. The sample has tens of thousands of clones, about 64% seen once. The sample was PBMCs. These receptors were collected from a man younger than 40 in good health and CMV-seropositive.

The V gene is TRBV28, the J gene TRBJ2-7; D is unclear. This CDR3 spans 16 amino acids. CDR1 is MDHEN and CDR2 is SYDVKM in the germline V gene. The V end lost 3 bases, the J end lost 3 bases, and 18 bases lay between the germline ends. DNA for the CDR3: TGTGCCAGCAGTTTTAGTGAACCTGTCCCCCACTACGAGCAGTACTTC. Amino acid sequence: CASSFSEPVPHYEQYF. Supplemented by reference TRBV28 and TRBJ2-7, the full variable domain reads DVKVTQSSRYLVKRTGEKVFLECVQDMDHENMFWYRQDPGLGLRLIYFSYDVKMKEKGDIPEGYSVSREKKERFSLILESASTNQTSMYLCASSFSEPVPHYEQYFGPGTRLTVT.

The chain combines TRBV6-6 with TRBJ2-7; 9 nucleotides match TRBD1. CDR1 MNHNY and CDR2 SVGAGI come from the germline V gene (reference sequence). V shed 5 bases, J shed 1 base, and the junction held 9 bases outside the gene matches. This CDR3 region has 16 residues. The CDR3 loop is CASSHNSGTGSYEQYF. The CDR3 coding sequence is TGTGCCAGCAGTCACAATTCCGGGACAGGGTCCTACGAGCAGTACTTC.

This clone was detected only a few times. The chain is built from TRBV5-1 and TRBJ2-2; 8 bases agree with TRBD2. Germline V gene sequence: CDR1 SGHRS, CDR2 YFSETQ. Germline trimming cut 6 bases from V and 1 base from J; bases unmatched to any gene: 8. The CDR3 is 16 residues long. The CDR3 coding sequence is TGCGCCAGCATGGTCGCTGCGGGGGGGAACACCGGGGAGCTGTTTTTT. The encoded protein is CASMVAAGGNTGELFF.

The rearrangement links TRBV5-6 to TRBJ1-2; D gene ambiguous. The CDR3 is 13 amino acids. Germline CDR1 and CDR2: SGHDT and YYEEEE. With 0 bases removed from V and 7 bases from J, the gap between germline ends came to 10 bases. The CDR3 loop reads CASSLADTGGYTF. In nucleotides, the CDR3 is TGTGCCAGCAGCTTGGCCGATACTGGTGGCTACACCTTC.

The count of this clone is one. The V call is TRBV28, the J call TRBJ2-1; no clear D. Germline values: CDR1 MDHEN, CDR2 SYDVKM. This CDR3 has 15 residues. The V end lost 5 bases, the J end lost 6 bases, and 17 bases lay between the germline ends. The CDR3 nucleotides read TGTGCCAGCAGTCCCATAGCTTCCTCCGGCAATGAGCAGTTCTTC. Amino acid sequence: CASSPIASSGNEQFF.

The chain links TRBV27 to TRBJ1-2, with TRBD1 matching 7 bases. The ends lost 4 bases at V and 4 bases at J; junction bases unmatched: 9. This CDR3 comprises 15 residues. Germline-derived CDR1 and CDR2 are MNHEY and SMNVEV (reference sequence). CDR3 nucleotides: TGTGCCAGCAGTTATGGTGCGCAGGGGGTCTATGGCTACACCTTC. Translation: CASSYGAQGVYGYTF.

The CDR3 here is CSVRGQIYEQYF. The CDR3 bases are TGCAGCGTCCGGGGACAGATCTACGAGCAGTACTTC. The V and J genes are TRBV29-1 and TRBJ2-7; 7 positions agree with TRBD1. Trimming removed 6 bases from V and 3 bases from J; junction bases left unmatched: 5. This CDR3 comprises 12 residues. The V gene's germline CDR1 is SQVTM and CDR2 ANQGSEA.

The chain combines TRBV11-3 with TRBJ2-1; the D is unclear. Germline V gives CDR1 SGHNT, CDR2 YENEEA. This CDR3 has 13 amino acids. Trimming removed 1 base from V and 1 base from J, with 2 bases in between. The CDR3: CASSLASYNEQFF. The CDR3 DNA follows: TGTGCCAGCAGCTTAGCTTCCTACAATGAGCAGTTCTTC.

This clone appeared a few times. The V and J genes are TRBV11-3 and TRBJ2-3, with 11 positions matching TRBD2. Trimming at V came to 5 bases and at J to 4 bases, leaving 5 bases not matched to a gene. CDR3 length: 15 residues. From germline, CDR1 is SGHNT and CDR2 YENEEA. CDR3 in amino acids: CASSIAGGVSDTQYF. The CDR3 region has the DNA TGTGCCAGCAGCATAGCGGGAGGGGTCTCAGATACGCAGTATTTT.

The J gene is TRBJ2-2, the V gene TRBV2; D remains unclear. The CDR3 has 15 amino acids. The ends were cut back, 2 bases at V and 4 bases at J, with 11 bases in the middle. Germline assignment: CDR1 SNHLY and CDR2 FYNNEI. The CDR3 spells CASSELRVATGELFF. DNA of the CDR3: TGTGCCAGCAGTGAACTTCGGGTCGCCACCGGGGAGCTGTTTTTT. The full variable domain, with the rest looked up from reference TRBV2 and TRBJ2-2, is EPEVTQTPSHQVTQMGQEVILRCVPISNHLYFYWYRQILGQKVEFLVSFYNNEISEKSEIFDDQFSVERPDGSNFTLKIRSTKLEDSAMYFCASSELRVATGELFFGEGSRLTVL.

The rearrangement joins TRBV4-2 to TRBJ2-5, with TRBD2 identical over 9 bases. CDR1 and CDR2 from the germline V gene are LGHNA and YNFKEQ. With V trimmed by 2 bases and J by 4 bases, 8 bases remained unmatched. This CDR3 comprises 16 residues. Here the CDR3 reads CASSQPSGNRPETQYF. The CDR3, as DNA: TGTGCCAGCAGCCAACCTAGCGGGAACCGTCCAGAGACCCAGTACTTC.

The chain recombines TRBV30 with TRBJ1-2; no clear D gene. Germline lookup yields CDR1 GTSNPN and CDR2 SVGIG (reference sequence). Trimming left V 2 bases short and J 7 bases short, with 17 bases between. The CDR3 is made up of 14 amino acids. The CDR3 sequence: CAWSSGRSGAGYTF. Written as DNA, the CDR3 is TGTGCCTGGAGTAGCGGCAGGTCGGGCGCTGGCTACACCTTC.

CDR3 nucleotides: TGTGCCAGCAGTTACCGGGTGGGCTACACCTTC. This translates into CASSYRVGYTF. The V gene is TRBV6-6, the J gene TRBJ1-2; no reliable D call. V gave up 2 bases and J gave up 8 bases, with 6 bases separating them. There are 11 residues in the CDR3. Germline assignment: CDR1 MNHNY and CDR2 SVGAGI (reference sequence).

This chain joins TRBV2 and TRBJ2-1; possibly TRBD2 for D (5 bases). The length of the CDR3 is 12 residues. The V gene's germline CDR1 is SNHLY and CDR2 FYNNEI. Trimming took off 6 bases at V and 8 bases at J, with 11 bases between the two ends. This chain's CDR3 is CASSIMEDEQFF. The CDR3 region has the DNA TGTGCCAGCAGCATAATGGAGGATGAGCAGTTCTTC.

The chain couples TRBV5-1 to TRBJ1-3; 8 bases are shared with TRBD1. CDR1 is SGHRS and CDR2 is YFSETQ in the germline V gene. This CDR3 spans 14 amino acids. V lost 4 bases, J lost 5 bases, and 5 bases stayed unmatched. The CDR3 here is CASSNTGGRNTIYF. CDR3 bases: TGCGCCAGCAGCAATACAGGGGGGAGAAACACCATATATTTT.

The chain employs TRBV4-1 and TRBJ2-1, with 8 bases fitting TRBD2. V dropped 4 bases and J dropped 7; count of bases not matched to a gene: 12. Germline V gene sequence: CDR1 MGHRA, CDR2 YSYEKL. The CDR3 spans 16 residues. The chain's CDR3 is CASSLQLADARNEQFF. The CDR3 nucleotides are TGCGCCAGCAGCCTCCAACTAGCGGACGCTAGGAATGAGCAGTTCTTC.

This clone was counted once. The genes are TRBV7-2 and TRBJ2-1, with D uncertain. V was shortened by 1 base and J by 9 bases, with 13 bases between the two germline ends. The CDR3 consists of 14 residues. Germline V gene lookup returns CDR1 SGHTA and CDR2 FQGNSA. Here the CDR3 DNA reads TGTGCCAGCAGCTTAGAAAGCCTCGGCGGTGAGCAGTTCTTC. Residues: CASSLESLGGEQFF.

The genes are TRBV27 and TRBJ2-3, with 7 bases lining up with TRBD1. The CDR3 is 15 amino acids. Germline V gene data show CDR1 as MNHEY and CDR2 as SMNVEV (reference sequence). The V segment lost 5 bases and the J segment 0 bases; nucleotides outside the gene matches: 5. The CDR3 DNA reads as TGTGCCAGCAGTACCGGGACAGCTAGCACAGATACGCAGTATTTT. It encodes CASSTGTASTDTQYF.

This rearrangement joins TRBV28 to TRBJ2-2, with 7 bases that match TRBD1. The CDR3 consists of 15 residues. V was pared by 3 bases and J by 5 bases, with 6 bases of the junction left unmatched. CDR1 and CDR2 (germline): MDHEN, SYDVKM. The CDR3 coding sequence is TGTGCCAGCAGTTTGCGTCCCAGGGGGACCGGGGAGCTGTTTTTT. Translating gives CASSLRPRGTGELFF.

The chain employs TRBV6-1 and TRBJ2-7; a possible D gene is TRBD2 (6 bases). Trimming removed 0 bases from V and 6 bases from J, with 12 bases in between. Germline V gene lookup returns CDR1 MNHNS and CDR2 SASEGT. CDR3 length: 14 residues. The CDR3: CASSEAWVGGEQYF. CDR3 DNA: TGTGCCAGCAGTGAAGCGTGGGTCGGGGGCGAGCAGTACTTC.

The chain joins TRBV19 to TRBJ2-1; the D is unclear. Germline CDR1 reads LNHDA; CDR2 reads SQIVND (reference sequence). The CDR3 length is 13 residues. Trimming pared 2 bases from V and 5 bases from J, leaving 7 bases between. CDR3 region: CASSILVHNEQFF. As DNA, the CDR3 is TGTGCCAGTAGTATACTAGTCCACAATGAGCAGTTCTTC.

The J gene is TRBJ1-1, the V gene TRBV30, with D tentatively TRBD1 (5 bases). The CDR3 covers 15 residues. V dropped 2 bases and J dropped 1 base, with 14 bases sitting between them. Germline lookup yields CDR1 GTSNPN and CDR2 SVGIG (reference sequence). The CDR3 sequence: CAWSSMGGANTEAFF. The CDR3 bases are TGTGCCTGGAGTTCGATGGGCGGGGCGAACACTGAAGCTTTCTTT.

The chain links TRBV6-1 to TRBJ2-5, with 9 bases fitting TRBD1. The last part of the DNA fits TRBJ2-7 better; the J call may be wrong. Germline CDR1 reads MNHNS; CDR2 reads SASEGT. This CDR3 is 16 amino acids long. The chain's CDR3 is CASSERRDRVVYEQYF. Written as DNA, the CDR3 is TGTGCCAGCAGTGAAAGGAGGGACAGGGTCGTTTACGAGCAGTACTTC.

The chain joins TRBV29-1 to TRBJ1-1, with no clear D. Germline V lookup: CDR1 SQVTM, CDR2 ANQGSEA. Trimming shortened V by 3 bases and J by 4 bases, and 3 bases separated the two germline ends. The CDR3 extends over 10 amino acids. CDR3 region: CSVDGTEAFF. DNA for the CDR3: TGCAGCGTTGACGGCACTGAAGCTTTCTTT. The variable domain in full, completed from reference TRBV29-1 and TRBJ1-1, reads SAVISQKPSRDICQRGTSLTIQCQVDSQVTMMFWYRQQPGQSLTLIATANQGSEATYESGFVIDKFPISRPNLTFSTLTVSNMSPEDSSIYLCSVDGTEAFFGQGTRLTVV.

The chain joins TRBV19 to TRBJ1-4; D remains unclear. Trimming left V 2 bases short and J 5 bases short, with 6 bases between. The CDR3 spans 13 residues. CDR1 is LNHDA, CDR2 SQIVND, per germline (reference sequence). The CDR3 sequence is CASSISRNEKLFF. DNA for the CDR3: TGTGCCAGTAGTATATCCAGAAATGAAAAACTGTTTTTT. Looking up the rest from reference TRBV19 and TRBJ1-4 gives the full variable domain: DGGITQSPKYLFRKEGQNVTLSCEQNLNHDAMYWYRQDPGQGLRLIYYSQIVNDFQKGDIAEGYSVSREKKESFPLTVTSAQKNPTAFYLCASSISRNEKLFFGSGTQLSVL.

This chain uses TRBV6-1 with TRBJ2-7; D may be TRBD1 (8 bases). Trimming took 2 bases from V and 4 from J, leaving 15 bases between them. The CDR3 sequence is 15 residues long. Germline V gene data show CDR1 as MNHNS and CDR2 as SASEGT. Written as DNA, the CDR3 is TGTGCCAGCAGTGAAACAGGGGGGGGGTGGTACGAGCAGTACTTC. It is translated as CASSETGGGWYEQYF.

The chain joins TRBV7-9 to TRBJ2-7; the match to TRBD2 covers 7 bases. The germline gives CDR1 SEHNR, CDR2 FQNEAQ (reference sequence). Germline trimming cut 1 base from V and 6 bases from J; bases unmatched to any gene: 0. There are 12 residues in the CDR3. Written as DNA, the CDR3 is TGTGCCAGCAGCTTAGAGCGGGGCGAGCAGTACTTC. Its translation: CASSLERGEQYF.